Sequencing of this TCR beta chain was carried out in a study of blood T cell dynamics during melanoma immunotherapy. This clone showed up just once. The CDR3 extends over 11 amino acids. Trimming removed 2 bases at V and 1 base at J, with 0 bases between. Looked up from germline, CDR1 is SGHDT and CDR2 is YYEEEE. Time point specified: pre-treatment baseline. Profiling relied on immunoSEQ multiplex PCR, and the TCRdb table lists in-frame clones only, not all of them. The repertoire holds approximately 25,000 clones, with around 88% as singletons. The J gene is TRBJ2-5, the V gene TRBV5-6; no clear D gene. The receptor comes from a human donor with melanoma. Sequences were derived from blood, sampled from a patient treated with checkpoint blockade. CDR3 in amino acids: CASSFQETQYF. DNA of the CDR3: TGTGCCAGCAGCTTCCAAGAGACCCAGTACTTC.